Below are 22 T cell receptor beta chains sequenced from a single sample in a study of T-cell memory formation after mild COVID-19. TCRdb reanalysed the 5' RACE reads using MiXCR and keeps one entry per CDR3 protein. The sample consists of a few hundred thousand distinct CDR3 sequences, about 16% of them appearing once. The sequenced material came from PBMCs or a T cell subset sorted from them (not recorded which). The receptors shown here come from a man aged 18-30 years who had mild COVID-19 (a few samples of this study predate the infection). Cell type and time point are not known.

In this sample, this clonotype turned up a few times. The rearrangement joins TRBV5-6 to TRBJ1-2; unclear D gene. The CDR3 loop spans 13 amino acids. The V end lost 2 bases, the J end lost 8 bases, and 13 bases lay between the germline ends. The germline V gene encodes CDR1 SGHDT and CDR2 YYEEEE. This CDR3 reads CASSFEGLGGYTF. The CDR3 DNA follows: TGTGCCAGCAGCTTTGAAGGTCTGGGCGGCTACACCTTC.

This clonotype occurred many times. CDR3 residues: CASSLAGGGPVDTQYF. CDR3 nucleotides: TGCGCCAGCAGCTTGGCCGGCGGGGGGCCCGTGGATACGCAGTATTTT. The V gene is TRBV5-1, the J gene TRBJ2-3, with 8 bases lining up with TRBD2. J gave up 6 bases and V 0 bases, and 9 bases lay outside the gene matches. The CDR3 covers 16 residues. The germline CDR1 and CDR2 sequences are SGHRS and YFSETQ.

The chain has TRBV10-1 and TRBJ2-3; TRBD1 might be the D (5 bases). The CDR3 covers 14 residues. Germline CDR1 reads WNHNN; CDR2 reads SYGVQD (reference sequence). The germline V and J ends were trimmed by 3 bases and 4 bases, with 11 bases remaining between them. This CDR3 reads CASSDTWGPDTQYF. The CDR3 DNA is TGCGCCAGCAGTGATACGTGGGGCCCAGATACGCAGTATTTT.

This clonotype showed up many times. The rearrangement joins TRBV7-2 to TRBJ2-3, with D maybe TRBD2 (6 bases). This CDR3 region has 14 residues. The germline CDR1 and CDR2 sequences are SGHTA and FQGNSA. The V gene lost 7 bases and the J gene lost 2 bases, with 13 bases spanning the gap. CDR3 sequence: CASIPRTITDTQYF. CDR3 in DNA: TGTGCCAGCATCCCCCGGACTATCACAGATACGCAGTATTTT. Variable domain in full (rest from reference TRBV7-2 and TRBJ2-3): GAGVSQSPSNKVTEKGKDVELRCDPISGHTALYWYRQSLGQGLEFLIYFQGNSAPDKSGLPSDRFSAERTGGSVSTLTIQRTQQEDSAVYLCASIPRTITDTQYFGPGTRLTVL.

V and J are TRBV29-1 and TRBJ1-1; the D is unclear. Germline CDR1 is SQVTM and CDR2 is ANQGSEA. The CDR3 loop spans 10 amino acids. Trimming pared 7 bases from V and 7 bases from J, leaving 10 bases between. The chain's CDR3 is CSATGVEAFF. Written as DNA, the CDR3 is TGCAGCGCCACCGGGGTTGAAGCTTTCTTT.

The chain uses TRBV7-2 and TRBJ1-2, with D uncertain. Per germline, CDR1 SGHTA and CDR2 FQGNSA. The ends were cut back, 10 bases at V and 6 bases at J, with 15 bases in the middle. There are 12 residues in the CDR3. Here the CDR3 reads CAIRSGLNGYTF. For the CDR3, the DNA is TGTGCCATCCGGTCCGGGCTGAATGGCTACACCTTC.

V usage is TRBV7-9 and J usage is TRBJ2-3, with 9 bases matching TRBD1. The CDR3 contains 15 residues. V trimming: 4 bases; J trimming: 3 bases; junction bases outside the gene matches: 5. Germline CDR1 SEHNR, CDR2 FQNEAQ (reference sequence). Here the CDR3 reads CASSSRTGETDTQYF. The CDR3 DNA reads TGTGCCAGCAGCTCAAGGACAGGGGAGACAGATACGCAGTATTTT.

The genes are TRBV12-3 or TRBV12-4 and TRBJ2-5, with D tentatively TRBD1 (7 bases). The V and J ends lost 5 bases and 5 bases respectively, with 18 bases between them. This CDR3 contains 15 residues. The CDR3 protein is CASSPSRRGLETQYF. The CDR3 nucleotides read TGTGCCAGCAGTCCCAGCAGGAGGGGGCTGGAGACCCAGTACTTC.

The J gene is TRBJ2-1, the V gene TRBV29-1; perhaps TRBD2 as D (5 bases). From germline, CDR1 is SQVTM and CDR2 ANQGSEA. V was cut by 1 base and J by 11 bases, with 12 bases left in between. CDR3 length: 12 residues. The CDR3 nucleotides read TGCAGCGTTGAAGCGGCGGGCGCGAAGCAGTTCTTC. Protein product: CSVEAAGAKQFF.

CDR3 DNA sequence: TGTGCCAGCAGTTACCTGGGGGGCATGTCAGATACGCAGTATTTT. Translating gives CASSYLGGMSDTQYF. The chain links TRBV6-6 to TRBJ2-3; D might be TRBD1 or TRBD2, each matching 6 bases. The CDR3 contains 15 residues. In germline, CDR1 is MNHNY, CDR2 SVGAGI (reference sequence). V gave up 2 bases and J gave up 4 bases, with 13 bases separating them.

This clonotype has only a few counts. This sequence joins TRBV4-3 and TRBJ2-3, with TRBD2 matching over 14 bases. The CDR3 is 17 residues long. J was trimmed by 1 base and V by 4 bases; bases with no gene match: 4. Germline lookup yields CDR1 LGHNA and CDR2 YSLEER. The CDR3 DNA reads as TGCGCCAGCAGCCCCCGGGGACTAGCGGGGGGCACAGATACGCAGTATTTT. Residues: CASSPRGLAGGTDTQYF.

The gene calls are TRBV7-2 and TRBJ2-5, with D perhaps TRBD2 (6 bases). The length of the CDR3 is 15 residues. Germline V gene data show CDR1 as SGHTA and CDR2 as FQGNSA. Trimming removed 6 bases at V and 5 bases at J, with 19 bases between. CDR3 protein: CASRTVGGRWETQYF. The CDR3 bases are TGTGCCAGCAGGACCGTGGGGGGACGGTGGGAGACCCAGTACTTC.

This clonotype was observed many times. J is TRBJ2-2 and V is TRBV5-1; a possible D gene is TRBD1 (5 bases). CDR3 length equals 17 residues. From germline, CDR1 is SGHRS and CDR2 YFSETQ. V was shortened by 4 bases and J by 5 bases, with 21 bases between the two germline ends. This CDR3 reads CASSPGNGARSTGELFF. CDR3 in DNA: TGCGCCAGCAGCCCGGGTAATGGGGCGCGGTCGACCGGGGAGCTGTTTTTT. The entire variable domain, with the rest obtained from reference TRBV5-1 and TRBJ2-2, is as follows: KAGVTQTPRYLIKTRGQQVTLSCSPISGHRSVSWYQQTPGQGLQFLFEYFSETQRNKGNFPGRFSGRQFSNSRSEMNVSTLELGDSALYLCASSPGNGARSTGELFFGEGSRLTVL.

This clonotype was found many times. The V call is TRBV7-9, the J call TRBJ2-3, with D unclear. Germline V gene data show CDR1 as SEHNR and CDR2 as FQNEAQ (reference sequence). The CDR3 covers 13 residues. V dropped 8 bases and J dropped 2 bases, with 11 bases sitting between them. CDR3 in amino acids: CASQVGPTDTQYF. CDR3 coding DNA: TGTGCCAGCCAAGTGGGTCCCACAGATACGCAGTATTTT.

This clonotype was seen more than once but under ten times. This chain connects TRBV7-2 to TRBJ1-1; D is ambiguous. The CDR3 is 14 amino acids. V gave up 1 base and J gave up 3 bases, with 9 bases separating them. Germline V CDR1 and CDR2: SGHTA, FQGNSA. The CDR3 here is CASSLGSPYTEAFF. The CDR3 coding sequence is TGTGCCAGCAGCTTAGGTTCGCCGTACACTGAAGCTTTCTTT.

The CDR3 DNA is TGTGCCAGCAAAAATCCCCGGGACCTAAAACTGTTTTTT. Residues: CASKNPRDLKLFF. The chain employs TRBV28 and TRBJ1-4; D is perhaps TRBD1 (5 bases). CDR1 and CDR2 from the germline V gene are MDHEN and SYDVKM. This CDR3 comprises 13 residues. Trimming stripped 7 bases from V and 10 bases from J, with 16 bases between.

The chain is built from TRBV6-2 or TRBV6-3 and TRBJ1-5, with D possibly TRBD1 on 6 matching bases. The CDR3 length is 15 residues. Germline CDR1 and CDR2: MNHEY and SVGEGT. The V end was cut by 6 bases, the J end by 5 bases, with 17 bases between. CDR3 amino acids: CASRPRGGGYQPQHF. The CDR3 DNA is TGTGCCAGCAGGCCTCGAGGGGGGGGATATCAGCCCCAGCATTTT.

In its sample, this clonotype was seen many times. The chain links TRBV11-2 to TRBJ2-4, with no clear D. Trimming removed 3 bases at V and 0 bases at J, with 9 bases between. CDR1 is SGHAT, CDR2 FQNNGV, per germline. This CDR3 has 15 residues. CDR3 residues: CASSFGQLAKNIQYF. CDR3 in DNA: TGTGCCAGCAGCTTTGGGCAGCTAGCCAAAAACATTCAGTACTTC.

Worth noting for this clonotype: At one boundary the junction diverges from the germline segment, which might be a read error. The rearrangement uses TRBV6-1 and TRBJ2-3; no definite D call. Looked up from germline, CDR1 is MNHNS and CDR2 is SASEGT. The length of the CDR3 is 15 residues. CDR3 protein: CASSEVRSVADTHYF. The CDR3 DNA reads as TGTGCCAGCAGTGAGGTCCGATCAGTAGCAGATACGCATTATTTT.

V usage is TRBV23-1 and J usage is TRBJ2-2; D might be TRBD1 (6 bases). TRBV23-1 is given ORF status, its function remaining uncertain. The V gene lost 7 bases and the J gene lost 6 bases, with 18 bases spanning the gap. The CDR3 is 15 amino acids. In nucleotides, the CDR3 is TGCGCCAGCAAGCCCCACAGGGTGTGTGCCGGGGAGCTGTTTTTT. Amino acid sequence: CASKPHRVCAGELFF.

The sample holds a few counts of this clonotype. The rearrangement uses TRBV4-1 and TRBJ2-1; D perhaps matches TRBD1 (6 bases). V dropped 1 base and J dropped 7 bases, with 8 bases sitting between them. The CDR3 has 13 amino acids. Per germline, CDR1 MGHRA and CDR2 YSYEKL. The CDR3 nucleotides read TGCGCCAGCAGCCAAGCAGGGGTTAATGAGCAGTTCTTC. It translates to CASSQAGVNEQFF.

This clonotype occurred a few times. The chain carries TRBV20-1 and TRBJ2-7; D may be TRBD1 (6 bases). This CDR3 has 15 residues. V lost 1 base to trimming and J lost 3 bases, with 16 bases between them. Per the germline V gene, CDR1 is DFQATT and CDR2 is SNEGSKA (reference sequence). The CDR3 protein is CSARGLRQALYEQYF. CDR3 nucleotides: TGCAGTGCTAGAGGTCTAAGACAGGCCCTCTACGAGCAGTACTTC.